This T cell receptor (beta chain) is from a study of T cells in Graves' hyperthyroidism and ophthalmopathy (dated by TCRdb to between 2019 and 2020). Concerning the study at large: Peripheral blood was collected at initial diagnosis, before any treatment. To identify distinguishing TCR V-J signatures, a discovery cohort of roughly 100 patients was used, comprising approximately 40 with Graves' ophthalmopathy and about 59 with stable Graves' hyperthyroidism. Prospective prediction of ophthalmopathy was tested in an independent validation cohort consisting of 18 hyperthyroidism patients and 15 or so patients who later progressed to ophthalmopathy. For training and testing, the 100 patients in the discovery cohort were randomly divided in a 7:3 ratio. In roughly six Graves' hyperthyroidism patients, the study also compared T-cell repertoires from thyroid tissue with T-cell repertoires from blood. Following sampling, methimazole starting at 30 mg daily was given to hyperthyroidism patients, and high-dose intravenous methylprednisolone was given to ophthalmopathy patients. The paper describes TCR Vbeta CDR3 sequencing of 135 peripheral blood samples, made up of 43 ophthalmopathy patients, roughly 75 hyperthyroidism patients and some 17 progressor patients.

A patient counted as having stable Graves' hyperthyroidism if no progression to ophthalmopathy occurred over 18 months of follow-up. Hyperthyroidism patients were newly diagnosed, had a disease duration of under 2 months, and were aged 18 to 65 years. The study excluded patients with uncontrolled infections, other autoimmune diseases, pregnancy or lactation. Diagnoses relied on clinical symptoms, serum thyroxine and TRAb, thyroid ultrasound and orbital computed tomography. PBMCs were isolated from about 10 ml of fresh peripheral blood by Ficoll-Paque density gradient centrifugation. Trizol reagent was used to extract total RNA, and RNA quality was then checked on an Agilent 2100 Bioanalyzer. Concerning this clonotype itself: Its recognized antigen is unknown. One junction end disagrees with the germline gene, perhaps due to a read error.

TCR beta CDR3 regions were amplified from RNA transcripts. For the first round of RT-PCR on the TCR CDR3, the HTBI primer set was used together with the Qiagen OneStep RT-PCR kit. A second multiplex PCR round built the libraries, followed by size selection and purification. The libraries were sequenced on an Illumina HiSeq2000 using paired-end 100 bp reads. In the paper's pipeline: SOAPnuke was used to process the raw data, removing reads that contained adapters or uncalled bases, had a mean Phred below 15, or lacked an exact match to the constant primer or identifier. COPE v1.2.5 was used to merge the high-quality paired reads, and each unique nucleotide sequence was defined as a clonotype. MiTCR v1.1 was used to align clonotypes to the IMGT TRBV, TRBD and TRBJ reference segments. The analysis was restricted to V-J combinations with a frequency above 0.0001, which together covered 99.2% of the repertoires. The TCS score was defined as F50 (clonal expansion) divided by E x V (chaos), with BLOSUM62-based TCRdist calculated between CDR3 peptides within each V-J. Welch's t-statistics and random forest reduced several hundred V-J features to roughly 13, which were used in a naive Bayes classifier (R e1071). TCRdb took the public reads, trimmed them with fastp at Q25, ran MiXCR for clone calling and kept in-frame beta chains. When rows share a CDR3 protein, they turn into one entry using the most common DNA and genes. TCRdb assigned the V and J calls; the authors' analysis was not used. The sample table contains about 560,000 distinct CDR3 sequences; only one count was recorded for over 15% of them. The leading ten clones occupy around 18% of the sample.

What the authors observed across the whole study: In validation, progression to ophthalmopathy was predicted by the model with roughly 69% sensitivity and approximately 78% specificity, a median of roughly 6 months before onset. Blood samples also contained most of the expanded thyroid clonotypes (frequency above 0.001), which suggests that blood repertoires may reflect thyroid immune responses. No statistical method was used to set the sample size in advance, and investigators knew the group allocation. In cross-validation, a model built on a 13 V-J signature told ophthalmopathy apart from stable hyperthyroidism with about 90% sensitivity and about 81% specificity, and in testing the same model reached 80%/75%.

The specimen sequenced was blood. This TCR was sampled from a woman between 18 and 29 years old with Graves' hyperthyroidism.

The bases are TGTGCCAGCAGCTCTGCAAGGCAGGGGTCCAACTCTGGAAACACCAGATATTTT. This sequence encodes CASSSARQGSNSGNTRYF. Here the chain combines TRBV7-3 and TRBJ1-3, and possibly TRBD1, on 6 matching bases. From the cysteine through the phenylalanine, the CDR3 covers 18 amino acids. Only the CDR3 part of the read is kept: 54 bases, read in frame from the first base. CDR1 SGHTA and CDR2 FQGTGA are derived from the germline V gene.